Listed below are T cell receptor beta chains from one sample, sequenced in a study of radiotherapy plus CTLA-4 blockade in lung cancer. The data were produced by immunoSEQ multiplex PCR, yet TCRdb's version contains in-frame clones alone and is incomplete. This sample has fewer than 85,000 clones, with approximately 86% found just once. Sequencing was performed on peripheral blood, taken from a patient treated with radiotherapy plus ipilimumab. The receptors shown here come from a human donor with non-small cell lung cancer who had stable disease on radiotherapy plus ipilimumab. Each CDR3 is given without its conserved first and last residue.

j_call,v_call,cdr3_aa
TRBJ2-2,TRBV28,ASGHPGPATGELF
TRBJ2-3,TRBV11-3,ASSTTRTSGGDTDTQY
TRBJ2-2,TRBV5-6,ASSSGQGNTGELF
TRBJ2-5,TRBV7-6,ASSLFGGQETQY
TRBJ2-5,TRBV14,ASSPRLQETQY
TRBJ2-2,TRBV28,ASRTGGVTGELF
TRBJ2-4,TRBV2,ASSKDRGRNIQY
TRBJ1-3,TRBV7-9,ATTGSGNTIY
TRBJ2-1,TRBV7-3,ASSSGQWSQF
TRBJ1-5,TRBV27,ASASPDRVRQPQH
TRBJ2-1,TRBV7-3,ASSPQGLAGLSYNEQF
TRBJ1-2,TRBV27,ATGTRDRGRGYT
TRBJ2-3,TRBV6-4,ASSDYISSTQY
TRBJ1-2,TRBV6-1,ASSENRERGGYT
TRBJ2-5,TRBV6-5,ASSPSLGAQETQY
TRBJ2-6,TRBV5-1,ASSRRVSGANVLT
TRBJ1-5,TRBV10-1,ASSQSRDRVHQYSNQPQH
TRBJ2-7,TRBV11-2,ASAGARGRHEQY
TRBJ1-2,TRBV5-5,ASRLAGGDNYGYT
TRBJ2-3,TRBV5-5,ASSFLRPTDTQY
TRBJ2-7,TRBV2,ASSLAGLYEQY
TRBJ1-1,TRBV7-9,ASSLRQGVAF
TRBJ1-1,TRBV5-1,ASSLGAPKNTEAF
TRBJ2-7,TRBV30,AWSVRDITYEQY
TRBJ1-1,TRBV28,ASEGNTEAF
TRBJ1-5,TRBV28,ASSLWGRESNQPQH
TRBJ2-7,TRBV28,ASYAGGALEQY
TRBJ2-1,TRBV11-2,ASSLDYAYNEQF
TRBJ1-2,TRBV2,ASSIHGYT
TRBJ2-4,TRBV25-1,ASSESGRSPAKNIQY
TRBJ1-1,TRBV13,ASSLSHRGQGTEAF
TRBJ1-1,TRBV7-6,ASSLLDREAF
TRBJ2-5,TRBV20-1,SAITETQY
TRBJ2-6,TRBV6-4,ASSDSESSGANVLT
TRBJ1-1,TRBV9,ASSPSLTGSPEAF